Below, 6 T cell receptor beta chains from the same sample are listed, as sequenced in a study of Ad26.COV2.S vaccination and SARS-CoV-2 variants. Sequencing used immunoSEQ multiplex PCR; TCRdb keeps in-frame clones, though not all of them. The sample lists hundreds of thousands of clones, 89% occurring once. The treatment was: 15 to 20 received Ad26.COV2.S at low or high dose, single or two shots; five or six received placebo; per-sample allocation not given. After the first vaccine or placebo injection, samples were drawn on day 63. Sequencing used peripheral blood, obtained in a trial of Ad26.COV2.S vaccine versus placebo. The receptors shown here come from a person aged 18-60 years who received the Ad26.COV2.S COVID-19 vaccine or a placebo.

This clone has only a few counts. The rearrangement joins TRBV2 to TRBJ1-5; possible D gene TRBD1, 5 bases. The germline gives CDR1 SNHLY, CDR2 FYNNEI. Trimming removed 8 bases from V and 1 base from J, with 18 bases in between. The CDR3 consists of 16 residues. The CDR3 loop is CASRTRDGLSNQPQHF. DNA of the CDR3: TGTGCCAGCCGTACCCGGGACGGACTGAGCAATCAGCCCCAGCATTTT.

Remarks on this clone: The sample has other DNA sequences that encode this CDR3 too. V gene TRBV6-5 combines with J gene TRBJ2-1; D remains ambiguous. CDR1 and CDR2 (germline): MNHEY, SVGAGI. V lost 0 bases to trimming and J lost 3 bases, with 6 bases between them. This CDR3 region has 14 residues. The CDR3 DNA reads TGTGCCAGCAGTTACTCGAGCAGCTACAATGAGCAGTTCTTC. The encoded protein is CASSYSSSYNEQFF.

V and J are TRBV20-1 and TRBJ2-1; maybe TRBD2 (5 bases). The CDR3 has 11 amino acids. Germline V gene sequence: CDR1 DFQATT, CDR2 SNEGSKA (reference sequence). Trimming took off 6 bases at V and 10 bases at J, with 13 bases between the two ends. The CDR3 spells CSARSWREQFF. The CDR3 region has the DNA TGCAGTGCCAGAAGCTGGAGGGAGCAGTTCTTC.

The genes are TRBV12-3 or TRBV12-4 and TRBJ1-2; 7 bases align to TRBD1. Trimming at V came to 3 bases and at J to 14 bases, leaving 12 bases not matched to a gene. The CDR3 spans 13 residues. CDR3 region: CASSFLLGGAYTF. CDR3 DNA: TGTGCCAGCAGTTTTTTGTTAGGGGGCGCGTATACCTTC.

The rearrangement links TRBV6-5 to TRBJ1-4; unclear D gene. V was cut by 0 bases and J by 7 bases, with 12 bases left in between. In germline, CDR1 is MNHEY, CDR2 SVGAGI. CDR3 length equals 15 residues. The CDR3 nucleotides read TGTGCCAGCAGTTACTCGTCGGGGATCGGTGAAAAACTGTTTTTT. Residues: CASSYSSGIGEKLFF.

This chain joins TRBV15 and TRBJ2-2; 8 bases fit TRBD2. The CDR3 extends over 19 amino acids. The ends lost 0 bases at V and 0 bases at J; junction bases unmatched: 9. Germline V lookup: CDR1 LNHNV, CDR2 YYDKDF (reference sequence). Here the CDR3 DNA reads TGTGCCACCAGCAGAGATACCGGGACTAGATGGTCGAACACCGGGGAGCTGTTTTTT. Protein sequence: CATSRDTGTRWSNTGELFF.